The TCR beta chain described here comes from a study of hypomethylating agent response in myelodysplastic syndrome (dated by TCRdb to about 2021). The study in broad terms: Patients were treated with the hypomethylating agents azacitidine (8 of 11) or decitabine (3 of 11). Response was defined as complete response or hematologic improvement, and any patient who met neither criterion was considered a non-responder. Complete response or hematologic improvement was achieved by six patients, and five patients were classified as non-responders. Patients had a mean age of approximately 72 +/- 6.3 years, and a diploid cytogenetic profile was the most common. TET2 mutation was identified most frequently, being present in 5 of 11 patients. Among the myelodysplastic syndrome patients in the cohort, under 10 were male and 2 were female. Paper-wide results and their limitations: The shared GLIPH2 clusters might recognize novel MDS antigens, but this possibility was not confirmed and requires experimental validation. Only 10 or so patients were analyzed, so the cohort was small. Responders more often showed novel clonotypes emerging, while non-responders displayed more contracted clonotypes after treatment. Healthy control donors were not age-matched to MDS patients, which could have impacted the MDS versus healthy comparison. After treatment with a hypomethylating agent, no significant changes in richness, rarefaction diversity or clonality were seen, whether all patients were considered together or each response group separately.

A note on this clone: Its antigen is not yet known. There are no base qualities to consult, and no much larger clone falls within one base.

Library construction relied on the immunoSEQ multiplex PCR assay. Survey resolution was applied, with two replicates of 200 ng each being run for a total of about 400 ng of DNA per sample. The hsTCRB kit detected rearranged TCRB sequences in genomic DNA using multiplex PCR primers targeting V and J genes. The CDR3 region was amplified in a first PCR of 31 cycles using the QIAGEN Multiplex PCR Kit. Sample barcodes and Illumina adapters were attached to each replicate during a second PCR lasting 7 to 9 cycles. Pooled libraries were quantified using a QuantStudio 6 and the KAPA library quantification kit. Approximately 14 pM of pooled libraries were sequenced on an Illumina MiSeq with 156-cycle single-end reads and a 15-cycle index read. In the source study's methods: Of roughly 170,000 unique clonotypes, 1.5% to 2% were flagged by VDJdb annotation as previously reported viral-epitope-specific. Raw reads were processed by the immunoSEQ Data Assistant and immunoSEQ Analyzer into normalized, annotated TCRB repertoires. BioAnalyzer and version 0.6.5 of the immunarch R package were the tools used for clonotype analysis. Every repertoire was downsampled to the clone count of the smallest repertoire before richness was estimated. Fisher's exact tests classified clonotypes as expanded, contracted or novel, with novel meaning zero frequency before treatment. Significantly changed CDR3 beta sequences were clustered with GLIPH2 at simulation_depth=1000 and kmer_min_depth=3, and CDR3s shorter than five residues were left out. What TCRdb holds here is the immuneACCESS table cut down to in-frame rearrangements. Part of the clones is not present; checked against another copy, under half of the missing clones reflect an unresolved V gene, and the others are unexplained. The V and J calls and the clone size are those of that table, but D and trimming were determined from the DNA. The sample records roughly 3,400 clones, around 82% of which are singletons. Of the sample, around 5% is held by the ten largest clones.

Bulk bone marrow was analyzed, and T-cell subsets were not sorted. Bone marrow from around ten myelodysplastic syndrome patients, collected before and after hypomethylating agent therapy, underwent immunosequencing of the TCR beta CDR3 regions. For longitudinal repertoire tracking, a baseline bone marrow plus two to three bone marrows at different post-treatment timepoints were contributed by each patient. Whole bone marrow served as the source for genomic DNA extraction, with DNA quality checked using TapeStation, NanoDrop OneC and PicoGreen assays. The sequencing here drew on bone marrow, taken before or after starting hypomethylating agent treatment for myelodysplastic syndrome (not recorded which). The clonotype was recovered from a human donor with myelodysplastic syndrome.

The DNA reads as follows: TGTGCCAGCAGTCCTCGGGGTACCTACGAGCAGTACTTC. Its coded protein is CASSPRGTYEQYF. Rearrangement joined TRBV2 to TRBJ2-7; TRBD2 could be the D gene, as 5 bases match. Relative to germline, V is 5 bases shorter and J is 2 bases shorter, with 10 bases between their ends. CDR3 length: 13 amino acids, cysteine to phenylalanine. Here the CDR3 DNA is all that survives: 39 bases in frame from base 1. CDR1 and CDR2 are read off the germline V gene as SNHLY and FYNNEI.